This T cell receptor beta chain was profiled in a study of T cells after yellow fever vaccination. General study results and limits: Abundant clonotypes from the bulk population could have been carried over as contaminants into FACS-sorted repertoires.

Trimming removed 4 bases from V and 2 bases from J, with 13 bases in between. The CDR3 has 15 amino acids. The germline V gene has CDR1 SGHTA and CDR2 FQGNSA. Using its own MiXCR run on the 5' RACE reads, TCRdb lists one record per CDR3 protein. Of about 220,000 distinct CDR3 sequences detected, roughly 6.2% appear once; the ten largest clones hold approximately 1.1%. A remark on this clonotype: Its antigen remains unidentified.

The sample was CD4+ T cells sorted from PBMCs, taken on the day of the yellow fever booster vaccination. This chain uses TRBV7-2 with TRBJ2-3; the D gene could be TRBD1 or TRBD2 (5 bases each). This TCR was sampled from a man between 25 and 39 years old who received the YFV17D yellow fever vaccine. The CDR3 DNA is TGTGCCAGCAGCTCCGGGACGACCGACACAGATACGCAGTATTTT. Protein product: CASSSGTTDTDTQYF. The full variable domain, with the rest looked up from reference TRBV7-2 and TRBJ2-3, is GAGVSQSPSNKVTEKGKDVELRCDPISGHTALYWYRQSLGQGLEFLIYFQGNSAPDKSGLPSDRFSAERTGGSVSTLTIQRTQQEDSAVYLCASSSGTTDTDTQYFGPGTRLTVL.